These 24 T cell receptor beta chains came from one sample sequenced in a study of shared clonotypes between healthy human individuals. TCRdb keeps only in-frame clones here, not all; method: immunoSEQ multiplex PCR. Of some 790,000 clones in the sample, approximately 72% were seen once. Sequencing was performed on memory CD4+ T cells sorted from blood. As for subset: CD45RA-negative fraction. The receptors shown here come from a woman in her 30s in good health.

V gene TRBV19 combines with J gene TRBJ2-7; D gene ambiguous. Deletions cut 5 bases from V and 2 bases from J, with 10 bases between. The CDR3 has 13 residues. The germline V gene encodes CDR1 LNHDA and CDR2 SQIVND (reference sequence). As DNA, the CDR3 is TGTGCCAGTAGTCTGACTGAGACCTACGAGCAGTACTTC. Translating it yields CASSLTETYEQYF.

V gene TRBV5-6 combines with J gene TRBJ1-2, with unresolved D. From germline, CDR1 is SGHDT and CDR2 YYEEEE. V shed 4 bases and J shed 2 bases, with 6 bases lying between them. This CDR3 is built from 12 residues. CDR3 DNA sequence: TGTGCCAGCAGCCCCGGAAACTATGGCTACACCTTC. This codes for CASSPGNYGYTF.

This clone was seen once. This chain uses TRBV6-6 with TRBJ2-3; 10 positions match TRBD2. CDR3 length: 14 residues. The junction had 11 bases not matched to a gene; V was cut back by 5 bases and J by 12 bases. Germline V gene sequence: CDR1 MNHNY, CDR2 SVGAGI (reference sequence). The CDR3 region is CASSTTWLAGAQYF. CDR3 in DNA: TGTGCCAGCAGTACGACGTGGCTAGCGGGAGCTCAGTATTTT.

This chain links TRBV27 with TRBJ2-7; 9 nucleotides agree with TRBD2. Trimming cost V 5 bases and J 6 bases; bases outside gene matches: 8. The CDR3 is 14 residues long. Germline lookup yields CDR1 MNHEY and CDR2 SMNVEV (reference sequence). The DNA of the CDR3 is TGTGCCAGCAGTCGGCGGGAGGGCCGCTCCGAGCAGTACTTC. It specifies CASSRREGRSEQYF.

V is TRBV18 and J is TRBJ2-1, with TRBD2 identical over 16 bases. The germline V gene encodes CDR1 KGHSH and CDR2 LQKENI. Trimming removed 5 bases from V and 4 bases from J; junction bases left unmatched: 11. CDR3 size: 19 residues. The CDR3 DNA reads TGTGCCAGCTCAGCGGGACTAGCGGGAGGGCCCAAGATTTACAATGAGCAGTTCTTC. Translation gives CASSAGLAGGPKIYNEQFF.

This rearrangement joins TRBV2 to TRBJ2-4, with TRBD2 identical over 8 bases. The CDR3 has 19 residues. Losses at the gene ends were 3 bases for V and 6 bases for J; bases not matched to a gene: 19. Germline lookup yields CDR1 SNHLY and CDR2 FYNNEI. The CDR3: CASSERGMGPGGFGNIQYF. As DNA, the CDR3 is TGTGCCAGCAGTGAGAGGGGGATGGGTCCGGGAGGGTTTGGAAACATTCAGTACTTC. Looking up the rest from reference TRBV2 and TRBJ2-4 gives the full variable domain: EPEVTQTPSHQVTQMGQEVILRCVPISNHLYFYWYRQILGQKVEFLVSFYNNEISEKSEIFDDQFSVERPDGSNFTLKIRSTKLEDSAMYFCASSERGMGPGGFGNIQYFGAGTRLSVL.

The rearrangement joins TRBV6-5 to TRBJ1-2; no reliable D call. V was clipped by 6 bases and J by 3 bases, with 17 bases between them. CDR1 MNHEY and CDR2 SVGAGI come from the germline V gene. The CDR3 sequence is 15 residues long. In DNA, the CDR3 is TGTGCCAGCAGCCTCGCCTTACCTCAGGACTATGGCTACACCTTC. It is translated as CASSLALPQDYGYTF.

The gene calls are TRBV2 and TRBJ1-5; tentatively, D is TRBD1 (5 bases). This CDR3 has 13 amino acids. Looked up from germline, CDR1 is SNHLY and CDR2 is FYNNEI. V was trimmed by 4 bases and J by 11 bases, leaving 15 bases between them. The CDR3 nucleotides are TGTGCCAGCAGTGTTTCGGGGGGAAGAACCCAGCATTTT. Translating it yields CASSVSGGRTQHF.

The chain recombines TRBV19 with TRBJ1-2; 8 nucleotides agree with TRBD1. The CDR3 is made up of 13 amino acids. Germline lookup yields CDR1 LNHDA and CDR2 SQIVND (reference sequence). The V and J ends lost 4 bases and 5 bases, in that order; junction bases with no gene match: 3. CDR3 in DNA: TGTGCCAGTAGTAGCAACAGGGGGTATGGCTACACCTTC. Its protein is CASSSNRGYGYTF.

In this sample, this clone turned up once. The chain combines TRBV7-8 with TRBJ2-1; 7 nucleotides align to TRBD2. With 1 base clipped from V and 6 bases from J, the junction kept 6 bases outside the gene matches. Germline V gene sequence: CDR1 SGHVS, CDR2 FQNEAQ. The CDR3 has 15 residues. CDR3 DNA: TGTGCCAGCAGCTTAGGGCGGGAGCGGGGCAATGAGCAGTTCTTC. Translating gives CASSLGRERGNEQFF. The entire variable domain, with the rest obtained from reference TRBV7-8 and TRBJ2-1, is as follows: GAGVSQSPRYKVAKRGQDVALRCDPISGHVSLFWYQQALGQGPEFLTYFQNEAQLDKSGLPSDRFFAERPEGSVSTLKIQRTQQEDSAVYLCASSLGRERGNEQFFGPGTRLTVL.

The gene calls are TRBV5-1 and TRBJ2-1; TRBD2 might be the D (6 bases). Germline V CDR1 and CDR2: SGHRS, YFSETQ. This CDR3 spans 15 amino acids. The ends were cut back, 3 bases at V and 3 bases at J, with 13 bases in the middle. The CDR3 loop is CASSYTGGNYNEQFF. In DNA form, the CDR3 reads TGCGCCAGCAGCTACACCGGGGGAAACTACAATGAGCAGTTCTTC.

Ten or more counts support this clone. This sample also contains other DNA sequences that code for the same CDR3. The J gene is TRBJ2-7, the V gene TRBV18; no firm D call. Germline loops: CDR1 KGHSH, CDR2 LQKENI. V lost 6 bases and J lost 0, with 9 bases in between. CDR3 length: 13 amino acids. Here the CDR3 reads CASSPGSSYEQYF. CDR3 coding DNA: TGTGCCAGCTCTCCCGGGTCCTCCTACGAGCAGTACTTC.

V is TRBV15 and J is TRBJ2-7; TRBD1 matches at 7 bases. The CDR3 extends over 15 amino acids. The V segment lost 3 bases and the J segment 0 bases; nucleotides outside the gene matches: 5. Germline V gives CDR1 LNHNV, CDR2 YYDKDF (reference sequence). CDR3 region: CATSSIDRVSYEQYF. The DNA for the CDR3 is TGTGCCACCAGCAGCATAGACAGGGTCTCCTACGAGCAGTACTTC.

This clone has at least ten counts. The rearrangement links TRBV2 to TRBJ2-1; D not certain. The V and J ends lost 10 bases and 4 bases respectively, with 8 bases between them. Germline V lookup: CDR1 SNHLY, CDR2 FYNNEI. The CDR3 loop spans 11 amino acids. Here the CDR3 DNA reads TGTGCCAACGAGCAGTACAATGAGCAGTTCTTC. Protein product: CANEQYNEQFF.

The sample holds a few counts of this clone. This chain uses TRBV7-9 with TRBJ2-1; no definite D call. Germline values: CDR1 SEHNR, CDR2 FQNEAQ (reference sequence). Trimming shortened V by 3 bases and J by 4 bases, and 10 bases separated the two germline ends. The CDR3 runs to 14 residues. The CDR3 DNA reads as TGTGCCAGCAGCTTTAAGTCCGGGTACAATGAGCAGTTCTTC. Amino acid sequence: CASSFKSGYNEQFF.

V and J are TRBV6-1 and TRBJ1-5, with no clear D. Germline V CDR1 and CDR2: MNHNS, SASEGT. V lost 1 base to trimming and J lost 0 bases, with 13 bases between them. The CDR3 runs to 17 residues. CDR3 sequence: CASSEGISSYSNQPQHF. The CDR3 region has the DNA TGTGCCAGCAGTGAAGGTATCAGTTCTTATAGCAATCAGCCCCAGCATTTT.

The chain couples TRBV4-1 to TRBJ2-7, with 12 bases that match TRBD2. The V and J ends lost 4 bases and 4 bases, in that order; junction bases with no gene match: 8. CDR1 MGHRA and CDR2 YSYEKL come from the germline V gene. This CDR3 is 16 amino acids long. CDR3 nucleotide sequence: TGCGCCAGCAGCCCCACCGGGACTAGCGGGTTTTACGAGCAGTACTTC. Translating gives CASSPTGTSGFYEQYF.

The genes are TRBV10-2 and TRBJ1-5; D is unclear. CDR1 WSHSY and CDR2 SAAADI come from the germline V gene. V was cut by 0 bases and J by 4 bases, with 10 bases left in between. The length of the CDR3 is 15 residues. CDR3 sequence (DNA): TGCGCCAGCAGTGAGTCGGACCGAATTAATCAGCCCCAGCATTTT. Its translation: CASSESDRINQPQHF.

In this sample, this clone turned up a few times. The rearrangement joins TRBV27 to TRBJ1-2; 12 positions match TRBD1. The V and J ends lost 3 bases and 3 bases, in that order; junction bases with no gene match: 14. The CDR3 has 19 residues. Germline lookup yields CDR1 MNHEY and CDR2 SMNVEV (reference sequence). DNA of the CDR3: TGTGCCAGCAGTTTTGGGGAAGGGTTAGGGACAGGGGGCCACTATGGCTACACCTTC. As protein: CASSFGEGLGTGGHYGYTF.

J is TRBJ1-4 and V is TRBV9, with D possibly TRBD1 on 6 matching bases. Germline V gene lookup returns CDR1 SGDLS and CDR2 YYNGEE. With 2 bases removed from V and 8 bases from J, the gap between germline ends came to 19 bases. The CDR3 has 16 amino acids. The CDR3 DNA reads TGTGCCAGCAGCGTCAGCCCGACAGGTGGTGGGGAAAAACTGTTTTTT. Protein product: CASSVSPTGGGEKLFF.

The chain is built from TRBV28 and TRBJ2-1, with a weak D call TRBD1 (5 bases). The V and J ends lost 5 bases and 6 bases respectively, with 20 bases between them. CDR1 is MDHEN and CDR2 is SYDVKM in the germline V gene. CDR3 size: 16 residues. CDR3: CASSPMGGAPVNEQFF. The CDR3, as DNA: TGTGCCAGCAGTCCTATGGGTGGGGCCCCCGTCAATGAGCAGTTCTTC. Together with reference TRBV28 and TRBJ2-1, the CDR3 gives the full variable domain: DVKVTQSSRYLVKRTGEKVFLECVQDMDHENMFWYRQDPGLGLRLIYFSYDVKMKEKGDIPEGYSVSREKKERFSLILESASTNQTSMYLCASSPMGGAPVNEQFFGPGTRLTVL.

The chain uses TRBV7-8 and TRBJ1-5; the D is unclear. V lost 0 bases to trimming and J lost 4 bases, with 10 bases between them. Germline lookup yields CDR1 SGHVS and CDR2 FQNEAQ. This CDR3 is 15 amino acids long. The CDR3 reads CASSLAQGENQPQHF. The DNA of the CDR3 is TGTGCCAGCAGCTTAGCGCAAGGAGAAAATCAGCCCCAGCATTTT.

A word on this clone: A junction boundary mismatches the germline segment, possibly from a read error. V gene TRBV7-2 combines with J gene TRBJ1-2, with D hard to call. The CDR3 covers 13 residues. Per germline, CDR1 SGHTA and CDR2 FQGNSA. CDR3 nucleotides: TGTGCCAGCATCCCGGTCACGATGGGTTTTGAGTTCTTC. It specifies CASIPVTMGFEFF.

The chain has TRBV5-1 and TRBJ2-2, with a weak D call TRBD2 (6 bases). Germline CDR1 SGHRS, CDR2 YFSETQ. V was trimmed by 7 bases and J by 8 bases, leaving 21 bases between them. This CDR3 is 15 amino acids long. Written as DNA, the CDR3 is TGCGCCAGCCGACTCCTGGGCAGGGAGGCGGGGGAGCTGTTTTTT. Protein sequence: CASRLLGREAGELFF.